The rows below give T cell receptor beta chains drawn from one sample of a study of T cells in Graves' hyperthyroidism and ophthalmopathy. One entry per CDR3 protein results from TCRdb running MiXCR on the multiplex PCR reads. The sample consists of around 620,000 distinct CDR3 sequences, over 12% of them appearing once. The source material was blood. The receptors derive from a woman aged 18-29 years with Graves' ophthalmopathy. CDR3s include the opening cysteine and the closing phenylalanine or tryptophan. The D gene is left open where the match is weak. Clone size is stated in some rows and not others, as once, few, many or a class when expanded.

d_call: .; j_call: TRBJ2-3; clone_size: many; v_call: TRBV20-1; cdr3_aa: CSARPPRRGRDTQYF; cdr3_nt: TGCAGTGCTAGGCCCCCCAGGAGGGGACGAGATACGCAGTATTTT
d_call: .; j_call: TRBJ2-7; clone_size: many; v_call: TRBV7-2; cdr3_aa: CASSSWAGYEQYF; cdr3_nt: TGTGCCAGCTCCTCGTGGGCAGGCTACGAGCAGTACTTC
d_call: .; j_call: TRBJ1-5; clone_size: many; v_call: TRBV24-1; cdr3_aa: CATSDSALNRDSNQPQHF; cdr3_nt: TGTGCCACCAGTGATTCTGCACTCAACCGGGACTCCAATCAGCCCCAGCATTTT
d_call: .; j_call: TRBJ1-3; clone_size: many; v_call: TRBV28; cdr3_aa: CASTPSGNTIYF; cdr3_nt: TGTGCCAGCACCCCGTCTGGAAACACCATATATTTT
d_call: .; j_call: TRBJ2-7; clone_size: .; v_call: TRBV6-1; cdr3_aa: CASSFMGLQYEQYF; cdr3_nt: TGTGCCAGCAGTTTCATGGGACTGCAGTACGAGCAGTACTTC
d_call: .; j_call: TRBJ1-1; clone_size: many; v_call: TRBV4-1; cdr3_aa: CASSQEGAGRRAFF; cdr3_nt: TGCGCCAGCAGCCAAGAAGGGGCAGGAAGGCGAGCTTTCTTT
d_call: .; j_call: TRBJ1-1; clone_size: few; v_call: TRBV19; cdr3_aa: CASSSRGHPNTEAFF; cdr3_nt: TGTGCCAGTAGTTCGAGAGGGCACCCGAACACTGAAGCTTTCTTT
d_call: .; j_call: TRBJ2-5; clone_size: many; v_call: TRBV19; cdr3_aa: CASSISWAQRGQETQYF; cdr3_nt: TGTGCCAGTAGTATAAGCTGGGCGCAGAGGGGACAAGAGACCCAGTACTTC
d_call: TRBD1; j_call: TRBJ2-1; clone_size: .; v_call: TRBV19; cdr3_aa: CASSQGAVSYEQFF; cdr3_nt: TGTGCCAGTAGTCAGGGGGCGGTAAGCTATGAGCAGTTCTTC
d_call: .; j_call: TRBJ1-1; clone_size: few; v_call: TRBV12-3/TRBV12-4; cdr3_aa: CASSFREITEAFF; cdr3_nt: TGTGCCAGCAGTTTTAGGGAGATTACTGAAGCTTTCTTT
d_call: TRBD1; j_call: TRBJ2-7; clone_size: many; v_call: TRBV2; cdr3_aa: CASWDRGHEQYF; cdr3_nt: TGTGCCAGCTGGGACAGGGGCCACGAGCAGTACTTC
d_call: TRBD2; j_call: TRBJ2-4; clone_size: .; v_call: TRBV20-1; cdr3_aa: CSASPGEGAKNIQYF; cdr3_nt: TGCAGTGCAAGCCCCGGGGAGGGGGCCAAAAACATTCAGTACTTC
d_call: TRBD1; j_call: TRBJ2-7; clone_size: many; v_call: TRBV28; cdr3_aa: CASSLEWGSEQGDPYEQYF; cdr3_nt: TGTGCCAGCAGTTTAGAGTGGGGCTCCGAACAGGGGGACCCCTACGAGCAGTACTTC
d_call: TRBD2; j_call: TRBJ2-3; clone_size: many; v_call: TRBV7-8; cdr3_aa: CASSLNAGAGNTQYF; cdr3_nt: TGTGCCAGCAGCTTAAACGCGGGAGCGGGGAATACGCAGTATTTT
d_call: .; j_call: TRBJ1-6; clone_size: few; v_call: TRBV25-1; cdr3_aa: CASSERAWAAYNSPLHF; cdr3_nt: TGTGCCAGCAGTGAAAGGGCCTGGGCAGCCTATAATTCACCCCTCCACTTT
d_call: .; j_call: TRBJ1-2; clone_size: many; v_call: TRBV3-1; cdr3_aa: CASSLTSGGSNYGYTF; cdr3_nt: TGTGCCAGCAGCCTAACGTCCGGGGGGTCCAACTATGGCTACACCTTC
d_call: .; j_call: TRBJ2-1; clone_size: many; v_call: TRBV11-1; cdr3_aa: CASSLAIDEQFF; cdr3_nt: TGTGCCAGCAGCTTAGCGATCGATGAGCAGTTCTTC
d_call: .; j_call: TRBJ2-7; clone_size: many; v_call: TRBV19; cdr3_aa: CASSDEALSSYEQYF; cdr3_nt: TGTGCCAGTAGTGACGAGGCCCTGAGCTCCTACGAGCAGTACTTC
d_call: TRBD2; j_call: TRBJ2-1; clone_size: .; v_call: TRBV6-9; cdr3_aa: CASSYKGGSGNEQFF; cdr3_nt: TGTGCCAGCAGTTATAAGGGCGGGAGTGGCAATGAGCAGTTCTTC
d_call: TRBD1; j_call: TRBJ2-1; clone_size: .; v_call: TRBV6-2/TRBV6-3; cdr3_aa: CASGLAGGTWYNEQFF; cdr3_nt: TGTGCCAGCGGATTGGCAGGGGGCACTTGGTACAATGAGCAGTTCTTC
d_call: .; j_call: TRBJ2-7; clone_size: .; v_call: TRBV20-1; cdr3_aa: CSARSGVEQYF; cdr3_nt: TGCAGTGCTAGATCAGGAGTCGAGCAGTACTTC
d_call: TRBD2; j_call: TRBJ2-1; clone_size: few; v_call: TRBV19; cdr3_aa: CASSPLAGGTDWNEQFF; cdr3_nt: TGTGCCAGTAGTCCCCTAGCGGGAGGGACCGACTGGAATGAGCAGTTCTTC
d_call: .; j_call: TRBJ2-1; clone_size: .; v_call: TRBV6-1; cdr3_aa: CASRAASYNEQFF; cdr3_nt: TGTGCCAGTAGGGCGGCCTCATACAATGAGCAGTTCTTC
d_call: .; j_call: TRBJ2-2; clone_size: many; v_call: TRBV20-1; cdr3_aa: CSARGTANTGELFF; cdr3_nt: TGCAGTGCTAGAGGGACAGCTAACACCGGGGAGCTGTTTTTT
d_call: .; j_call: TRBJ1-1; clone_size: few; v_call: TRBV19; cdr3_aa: CASKRSNTEAFF; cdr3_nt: TGTGCCAGTAAGAGGTCGAACACTGAAGCTTTCTTT
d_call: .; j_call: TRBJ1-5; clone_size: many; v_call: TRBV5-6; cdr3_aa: CASSPLNQPQHF; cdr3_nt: TGTGCCAGCAGCCCCCTCAATCAGCCCCAGCATTTT
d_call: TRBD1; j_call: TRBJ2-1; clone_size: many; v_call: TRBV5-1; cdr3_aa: CASSLEPETGGNEQFF; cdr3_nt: TGCGCCAGCAGCTTGGAACCCGAGACAGGGGGCAATGAGCAGTTCTTC
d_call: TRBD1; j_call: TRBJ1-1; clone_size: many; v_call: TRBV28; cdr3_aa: CASSQGAWNTEAFF; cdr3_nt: TGTGCCAGCAGTCAGGGGGCCTGGAACACTGAAGCTTTCTTT
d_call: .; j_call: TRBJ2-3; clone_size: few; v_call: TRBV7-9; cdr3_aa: CASSLEVSQYF; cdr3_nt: TGTGCCAGCAGCCTTGAGGTTTCGCAGTATTTT
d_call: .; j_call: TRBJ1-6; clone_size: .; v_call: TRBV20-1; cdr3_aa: CSARRGFSYNSPLHF; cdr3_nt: TGCAGTGCTAGGAGGGGATTCTCCTATAATTCACCCCTCCACTTT
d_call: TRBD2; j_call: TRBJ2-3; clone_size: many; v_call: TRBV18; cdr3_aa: CASSPTGLATDTQYF; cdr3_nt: TGTGCCAGCTCACCAACGGGACTAGCCACAGATACGCAGTATTTT
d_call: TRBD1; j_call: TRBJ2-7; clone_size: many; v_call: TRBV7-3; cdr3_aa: CASSFRPGQGKSEQYF; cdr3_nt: TGTGCCAGCAGCTTTCGCCCGGGACAGGGGAAGAGCGAGCAGTACTTC
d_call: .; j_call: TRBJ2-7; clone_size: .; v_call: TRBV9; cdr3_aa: CASSVVQEAEQYF; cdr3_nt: TGTGCCAGCAGCGTAGTTCAGGAAGCCGAGCAGTACTTC
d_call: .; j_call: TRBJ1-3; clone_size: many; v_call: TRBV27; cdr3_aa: CATRGAGSGNTIYF; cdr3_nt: TGTGCCACCCGAGGGGCCGGCTCTGGAAACACCATATATTTT
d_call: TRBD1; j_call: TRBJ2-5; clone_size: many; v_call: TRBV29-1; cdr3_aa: CSVEGQFPANQETQYF; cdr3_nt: TGCAGCGTTGAGGGACAGTTCCCGGCCAACCAAGAGACCCAGTACTTC
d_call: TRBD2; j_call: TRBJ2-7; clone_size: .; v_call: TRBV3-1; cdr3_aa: CASRPGLAGAEQYF; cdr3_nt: TGCGCCAGCAGGCCGGGACTAGCGGGCGCGGAGCAGTACTTC
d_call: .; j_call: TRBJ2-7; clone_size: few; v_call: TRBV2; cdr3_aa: CASSEGTFNSYEQYF; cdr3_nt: TGTGCCAGCAGTGAAGGGACTTTTAACTCCTACGAGCAGTACTTC
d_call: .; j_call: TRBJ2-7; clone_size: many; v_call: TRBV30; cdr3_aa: CAWSVSFPYEQYF; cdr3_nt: TGTGCCTGGAGTGTATCCTTTCCCTACGAGCAGTACTTC
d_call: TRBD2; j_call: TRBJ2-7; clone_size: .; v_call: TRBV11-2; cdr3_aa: CASSLDLLAGGNAYEQYF; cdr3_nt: TGTGCCAGCAGCTTAGATCTGCTAGCGGGAGGGAACGCCTACGAGCAGTACTTC
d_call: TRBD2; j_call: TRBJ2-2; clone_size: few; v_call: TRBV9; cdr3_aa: CASSAGLAGAGELFF; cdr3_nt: TGTGCCAGCAGCGCGGGACTAGCGGGAGCCGGGGAGCTGTTTTTT
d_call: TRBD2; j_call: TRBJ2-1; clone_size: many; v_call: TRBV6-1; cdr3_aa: CASSPGWGLAGGDEQFF; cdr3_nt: TGTGCCAGCAGCCCAGGGTGGGGACTAGCGGGAGGGGATGAGCAGTTCTTC
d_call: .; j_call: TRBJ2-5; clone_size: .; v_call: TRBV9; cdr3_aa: CASSAQDLSGETQYF; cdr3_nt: TGTGCCAGCAGCGCGCAAGACCTCAGTGGGGAGACCCAGTACTTC
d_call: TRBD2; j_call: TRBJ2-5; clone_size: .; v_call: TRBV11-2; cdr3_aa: CASINGASGSGETQYF; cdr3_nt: TGTGCCAGCATCAACGGGGCTAGCGGGAGTGGGGAGACCCAGTACTTC
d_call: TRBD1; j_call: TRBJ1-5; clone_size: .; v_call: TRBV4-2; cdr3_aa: CASSQTGTGVNQPQHF; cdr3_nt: TGTGCCAGCAGCCAAACCGGGACAGGGGTCAATCAGCCCCAGCATTTT
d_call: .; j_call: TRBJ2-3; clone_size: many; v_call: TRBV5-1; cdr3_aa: CASSLATSVREDTQYF; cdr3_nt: TGCGCCAGCAGCTTGGCTACAAGCGTCCGTGAGGATACGCAGTATTTT
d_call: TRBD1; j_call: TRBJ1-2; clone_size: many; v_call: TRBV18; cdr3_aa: CASSPGQGNYGYTF; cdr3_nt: TGTGCCAGCAGCCCCGGACAGGGGAACTATGGCTACACCTTC
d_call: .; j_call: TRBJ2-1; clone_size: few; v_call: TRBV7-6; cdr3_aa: CASSSMGGHTYNEQFF; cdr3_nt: TGTGCCAGCAGCTCCATGGGGGGGCACACCTACAATGAGCAGTTCTTC
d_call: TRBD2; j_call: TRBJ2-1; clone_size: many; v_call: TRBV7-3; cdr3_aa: CASSRGGTSINEQFF; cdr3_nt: TGTGCCAGCAGCCGGGGGGGGACTAGCATCAATGAGCAGTTCTTC